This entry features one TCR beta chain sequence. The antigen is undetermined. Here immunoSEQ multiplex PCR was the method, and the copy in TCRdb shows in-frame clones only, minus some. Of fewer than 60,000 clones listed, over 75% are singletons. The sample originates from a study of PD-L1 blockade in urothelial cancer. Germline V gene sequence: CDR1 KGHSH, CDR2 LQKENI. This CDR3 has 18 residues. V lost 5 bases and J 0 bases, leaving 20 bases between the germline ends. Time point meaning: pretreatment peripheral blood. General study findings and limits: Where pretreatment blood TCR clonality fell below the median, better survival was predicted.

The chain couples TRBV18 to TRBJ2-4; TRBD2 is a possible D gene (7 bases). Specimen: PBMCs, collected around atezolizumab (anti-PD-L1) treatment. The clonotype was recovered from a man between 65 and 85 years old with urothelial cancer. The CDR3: CASSSLVSGTLAKNIQYF. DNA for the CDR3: TGTGCCAGCTCAAGTCTCGTGAGCGGGACACTAGCCAAAAACATTCAGTACTTC.